This T cell receptor beta chain came from a study of T-cell memory formation after mild COVID-19. Regarding the study as a whole: Pre-infection memory held some responding clones, suggesting pre-existing cross-reactive T cells responded. While clones contracting from day 15 to 85 were balanced between CD4 and CD8, later expanders leaned CD4+. The authors did not confirm SARS-CoV-2 specificity of second-wave clones peaking day 37.

V gave up 2 bases and J gave up 2 bases, with 6 bases separating them. CDR3 length: 12 amino acids. Germline CDR1 is DFQATT and CDR2 is SNEGSKA (reference sequence). This clonotype was detected only a few times. The antigen is not known. TCRdb used MiXCR to reprocess the 5' RACE reads, holding one entry per CDR3 protein. The sample contains about 150,000 distinct CDR3 sequences, 6% of which appear only once. The genes are TRBV20-1 and TRBJ1-1, with unresolved D. This clonotype was obtained from an adult woman who had mild COVID-19 (a few samples of this study predate the infection). Cell type and time point are not known. Specimen: PBMCs or a T cell subset sorted from them (not recorded which). This CDR3 reads CSARRRNTEAFF. CDR3 DNA: TGCAGTGCTAGACGCCGCAACACTGAAGCTTTCTTT.